Presented here are 22 T cell receptor beta chains from one specimen sequenced in a study of immune cell composition in non-small cell lung cancer. Using immunoSEQ multiplex PCR, the repertoire was profiled, and TCRdb retains in-frame clones only, with some absent. The sample carries some 2,200 clones, 72% recorded once. Sequenced sample: lung tumor tissue. The receptors stem from a human donor with non-small cell lung cancer.

The chain couples TRBV27 to TRBJ2-3, with 7 bases identical to TRBD1. The junction had 8 bases not matched to a gene; V was cut back by 4 bases and J by 1 base. Germline V gives CDR1 MNHEY, CDR2 SMNVEV (reference sequence). The CDR3 consists of 16 residues. The CDR3: CASSSRQGWGTDTQYF. The CDR3 DNA is TGTGCCAGCAGTTCCCGACAGGGCTGGGGCACAGATACGCAGTATTTT.

The CDR3 is CASSPVAGGTIDTQYF. The CDR3 coding sequence is TGTGCCAGCAGCCCGGTAGCGGGGGGTACAATAGATACGCAGTATTTT. The chain uses TRBV7-3 and TRBJ2-3; 10 bases are a match to TRBD2. Trimming cost V 5 bases and J 5 bases; bases outside gene matches: 10. The CDR3 consists of 16 residues. Germline V gene lookup returns CDR1 SGHTA and CDR2 FQGTGA.

V is TRBV7-9 and J is TRBJ1-6; 10 bases map to TRBD1. The CDR3 spans 16 residues. J gave up 9 bases and V 3 bases, and 8 bases lay outside the gene matches. In germline, CDR1 is SEHNR, CDR2 FQNEAQ (reference sequence). The CDR3 region has the DNA TGTGCCAGCAGCTTCTTCGGGACAGGGGATTCTTCACCCCTCCACTTT. Translated: CASSFFGTGDSSPLHF.

In its sample, this clone was seen once. This chain uses TRBV5-4 with TRBJ1-4; TRBD1 is a possible D gene (5 bases). This CDR3 comprises 16 residues. Germline-derived CDR1 and CDR2 are SGHNT and YYREEE (reference sequence). Trimming took 1 base from V and 1 from J, leaving 11 bases between them. The CDR3 loop is CASSLSQGGTNEKLFF. CDR3 bases: TGTGCCAGCAGCTTGTCTCAGGGTGGAACTAATGAAAAACTGTTTTTT.

In DNA form, the CDR3 reads TGTGCCAGCAGTTCTTCTTACGACAGGGATGGGATCACAGATACGCAGTATTTT. This gives the protein CASSSSYDRDGITDTQYF. The chain recombines TRBV28 with TRBJ2-3; 7 bases align to TRBD1. The V and J ends lost 4 bases and 2 bases, in that order; junction bases with no gene match: 15. CDR3 length equals 18 residues. Germline CDR1 MDHEN, CDR2 SYDVKM. The whole variable domain, filled in from reference TRBV28 and TRBJ2-3, reads DVKVTQSSRYLVKRTGEKVFLECVQDMDHENMFWYRQDPGLGLRLIYFSYDVKMKEKGDIPEGYSVSREKKERFSLILESASTNQTSMYLCASSSSYDRDGITDTQYFGPGTRLTVL.

This sequence joins TRBV5-1 and TRBJ2-2, with TRBD1 as a possible D gene (6 bases). This CDR3 is 17 amino acids long. CDR1 is SGHRS, CDR2 YFSETQ, per germline. The germline V and J ends were trimmed by 0 bases and 0 bases, with 12 bases remaining between them. CDR3 residues: CASSLGHRDPNTGELFF. The CDR3 DNA reads TGCGCCAGCAGCTTGGGCCACAGGGACCCGAACACCGGGGAGCTGTTTTTT.

This clone appeared once. The CDR3 loop is CASRNRGLDSPLHF. CDR3 coding DNA: TGTGCCAGCAGGAACAGGGGGCTGGATTCACCCCTCCACTTT. This chain links TRBV5-6 with TRBJ1-6, with 9 positions matching TRBD1. CDR1 and CDR2 from the germline V gene are SGHDT and YYEEEE. Trimming removed 5 bases from V and 8 bases from J; junction bases left unmatched: 5. The CDR3 contains 14 residues.

The rearrangement uses TRBV5-1 and TRBJ2-7, with 9 bases fitting TRBD2. The V gene's germline CDR1 is SGHRS and CDR2 YFSETQ. With V trimmed by 1 base and J by 3 bases, 5 bases remained unmatched. This CDR3 has 15 amino acids. Here the CDR3 DNA reads TGCGCCAGCAGCTTGACGTCTAGCGGGAACTACGAGCAGTACTTC. This gives the protein CASSLTSSGNYEQYF.

This sequence joins TRBV4-2 and TRBJ2-1; 9 bases line up with TRBD2. The CDR3 is 15 residues long. V trimming: 0 bases; J trimming: 9 bases; junction bases outside the gene matches: 6. Per germline, CDR1 LGHNA and CDR2 YNFKEQ. The CDR3 sequence: CASSQDWRGGAEQFF. Here the CDR3 DNA reads TGTGCCAGCAGCCAAGATTGGCGGGGGGGGGCTGAGCAGTTCTTC.

This clone was seen a few times. The chain combines TRBV6-5 with TRBJ2-7; TRBD2 matches at 9 bases. After removal of 0 bases from V and 5 bases from J, the junction contained 5 bases not matched to a gene. The CDR3 covers 15 residues. Germline V lookup: CDR1 MNHEY, CDR2 SVGAGI. CDR3 amino acids: CASSYSSGSGDEQYF. The CDR3 DNA reads as TGTGCCAGCAGTTACTCTAGCGGGAGTGGAGACGAGCAGTACTTC.

The chain carries TRBV5-4 and TRBJ2-7; 11 bases match TRBD1. Trimming took 0 bases from V and 4 from J; bases not matched to a gene: 12. CDR3 length: 18 residues. Per the germline V gene, CDR1 is SGHNT and CDR2 is YYREEE (reference sequence). In nucleotides, the CDR3 is TGTGCCAGCAGCTTGGGGGGGGCGGCCGGGACAGGGGGATACGAGCAGTACTTC. Its protein is CASSLGGAAGTGGYEQYF.

V and J are TRBV28 and TRBJ1-5, with a possible D match to TRBD1 (5 bases). This CDR3 contains 12 residues. Trimming took 3 bases from V and 15 from J, leaving 15 bases between them. CDR1 is MDHEN and CDR2 is SYDVKM in the germline V gene. The CDR3 DNA is TGTGCCAGCAGTTTTGTAAGGGGTCCCGGGCATTTT. It translates to CASSFVRGPGHF.

This rearrangement joins TRBV28 to TRBJ2-1; D gene unclear. The V gene's germline CDR1 is MDHEN and CDR2 SYDVKM. With 0 bases removed from V and 6 bases from J, the gap between germline ends came to 12 bases. This CDR3 spans 15 amino acids. The CDR3 DNA reads as TGTGCCAGCAGTTTATGGGCCTCCCTCTCCAATGAGCAGTTCTTC. Translation gives CASSLWASLSNEQFF. The whole variable domain, remainder taken from reference TRBV28 and TRBJ2-1, is DVKVTQSSRYLVKRTGEKVFLECVQDMDHENMFWYRQDPGLGLRLIYFSYDVKMKEKGDIPEGYSVSREKKERFSLILESASTNQTSMYLCASSLWASLSNEQFFGPGTRLTVL.

By frequency in the sample, this clone is large. The chain uses TRBV6-1 and TRBJ1-5, with D perhaps matching TRBD1 (6 bases). CDR1 and CDR2 (germline): MNHNS, SASEGT. The CDR3 consists of 14 residues. The V and J ends lost 6 bases and 2 bases respectively, with 11 bases between them. The chain's CDR3 is CASSEAGGNQPQHF. The CDR3 DNA reads TGTGCCAGCAGCGAGGCAGGGGGCAATCAGCCCCAGCATTTT.

This clone has just a few counts. The chain couples TRBV7-3 to TRBJ2-7; a possible D gene is TRBD1 (6 bases). The CDR3 is 14 amino acids. V lost 4 bases and J lost 3, with 13 bases in between. The germline gives CDR1 SGHTA, CDR2 FQGTGA. CDR3 nucleotides: TGTGCCAGCAGCTCACAGGGTCCGAGCTACGAGCAGTACTTC. Amino acids: CASSSQGPSYEQYF. Variable domain in full (rest from reference TRBV7-3 and TRBJ2-7): GAGVSQTPSNKVTEKGKYVELRCDPISGHTALYWYRQSLGQGPEFLIYFQGTGAADDSGLPNDRFFAVRPEGSVSTLKIQRTERGDSAVYLCASSSQGPSYEQYFGPGTRLTVT.

The chain uses TRBV5-1 and TRBJ2-5; D perhaps matches TRBD1 (5 bases). Trimming stripped 5 bases from V and 5 bases from J, with 10 bases between. The germline gives CDR1 SGHRS, CDR2 YFSETQ. This CDR3 spans 12 amino acids. CDR3 in DNA: TGCGCCAGCAGTCCCGCAGGGGAGACCCAGTACTTC. The encoded protein is CASSPAGETQYF. Supplemented by reference TRBV5-1 and TRBJ2-5, the full variable domain reads KAGVTQTPRYLIKTRGQQVTLSCSPISGHRSVSWYQQTPGQGLQFLFEYFSETQRNKGNFPGRFSGRQFSNSRSEMNVSTLELGDSALYLCASSPAGETQYFGPGTRLLVL.

This chain joins TRBV5-6 and TRBJ2-7, with D possibly being TRBD1 (6 bases). The CDR3 totals 14 residues. V gave up 4 bases and J gave up 0 bases, with 11 bases separating them. The germline V gene encodes CDR1 SGHDT and CDR2 YYEEEE. CDR3 region: CASSLQGTSYEQYF. The CDR3 DNA follows: TGTGCCAGCAGCCTACAGGGAACCTCCTACGAGCAGTACTTC.

The chain links TRBV28 to TRBJ2-4; 7 nucleotides agree with TRBD2. Germline V gene lookup returns CDR1 MDHEN and CDR2 SYDVKM. CDR3 length: 18 amino acids. Losses at the gene ends were 7 bases for V and 0 bases for J; bases not matched to a gene: 15. The CDR3 is CASNSFGGTSLAKNIQYF. Written as DNA, the CDR3 is TGTGCCAGCAACTCTTTCGGGGGGACCTCTCTAGCCAAAAACATTCAGTACTTC.

This clone has a handful of counts. The chain combines TRBV9 with TRBJ2-6; D gene ambiguous. Trimming left V 0 bases short and J 1 base short, with 5 bases between. Germline loops: CDR1 SGDLS, CDR2 YYNGEE. There are 15 residues in the CDR3. CDR3 DNA: TGTGCCAGCAGCGTAGCGGGTTCTGGGGCCAACGTCCTGACTTTC. It yields the protein CASSVAGSGANVLTF.

This clone was observed a single time. This chain joins TRBV4-2 and TRBJ2-6; 11 positions match TRBD2. V gave up 0 bases and J gave up 0 bases; unmatched junction bases: 7. The CDR3 has 20 residues. Per germline, CDR1 LGHNA and CDR2 YNFKEQ. The CDR3 nucleotides are TGTGCCAGCAGCCAAGATTGGGTAGCGGGGGGGGGCTCTGGGGCCAACGTCCTGACTTTC. Protein: CASSQDWVAGGGSGANVLTF.

This chain connects TRBV7-1 to TRBJ2-5, with D possibly matching TRBD1 (5 bases). TRBV7-1 is an ORF; its function is uncertain. The CDR3 covers 15 residues. V lost 3 bases to trimming and J lost 5 bases, with 16 bases between them. CDR3 amino acids: CASSSQVRGGETQYF. CDR3 DNA sequence: TGTGCCAGCAGCTCCCAAGTAAGGGGTGGGGAGACCCAGTACTTC.

This clone was observed a handful of times. J is TRBJ2-7 and V is TRBV28; D gene uncertain. V was clipped by 1 base and J by 2 bases, with 9 bases between them. CDR1 and CDR2 (germline): MDHEN, SYDVKM. The CDR3 runs 14 residues. CDR3 sequence reads: CASSLYPPAYEQYF. CDR3 coding DNA: TGTGCCAGCAGTTTATATCCCCCTGCCTACGAGCAGTACTTC.